This TCR beta chain was profiled in a study of T cells after yellow fever vaccination. The CDR3 extends over 12 amino acids. V lost 4 bases, J lost 5 bases, and 10 bases lay in between. The germline CDR1 and CDR2 sequences are SQVTM and ANQGSEA. Each CDR3 protein is one row after TCRdb ran MiXCR on the 5' RACE reads. The sample includes roughly 500,000 distinct CDR3 sequences, over 15% of them seen just once. The rearrangement uses TRBV29-1 and TRBJ2-3, with D perhaps matching TRBD2 (5 bases). This TCR came from a man aged 30 to 39 who received the YFV17D yellow fever vaccine. The starting material was PBMCs, obtained 15 days after the yellow fever booster vaccination. The CDR3 bases are TGCAGCGTTGGGCGGACTGAAGATACGCAGTATTTT. It codes for CSVGRTEDTQYF.